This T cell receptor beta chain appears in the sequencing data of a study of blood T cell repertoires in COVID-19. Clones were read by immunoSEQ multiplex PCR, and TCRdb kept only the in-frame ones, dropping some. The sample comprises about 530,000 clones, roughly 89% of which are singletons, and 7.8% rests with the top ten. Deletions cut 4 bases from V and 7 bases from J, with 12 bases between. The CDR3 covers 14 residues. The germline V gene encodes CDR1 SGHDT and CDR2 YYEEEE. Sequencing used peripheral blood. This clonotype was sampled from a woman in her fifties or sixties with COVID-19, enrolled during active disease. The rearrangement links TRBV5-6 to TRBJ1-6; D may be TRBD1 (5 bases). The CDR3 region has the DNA TGTGCCAGCAGCCGGGACTTCGGGAATTCACCCCTCCACTTT. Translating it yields CASSRDFGNSPLHF.